This T cell receptor (beta chain) came from a study of T cells in Graves' hyperthyroidism and ophthalmopathy. In the ophthalmopathy cohort, Clinical Activity Score was at least 3, NOSPECS grade at least 4, and duration under 3 months. Template material for amplifying TCR beta CDR3 regions consisted of RNA transcripts. Using the HTBI primer set, a first-round RT-PCR was run on the TCR CDR3. Each CDR3 protein is one row after TCRdb ran MiXCR on the multiplex PCR reads. The table records about 610,000 distinct CDR3 sequences, roughly 15% of them present only once. At least ten counts were recorded for this clonotype. This CDR3 comprises 15 residues. CDR1 and CDR2 (germline): MNHEY, SMNVEV (reference sequence). V shed 0 bases and J shed 5 bases, with 14 bases lying between them.

This rearrangement joins TRBV27 to TRBJ2-7, with D uncertain. The material sequenced was blood. This receptor was obtained from a middle-aged woman with Graves' ophthalmopathy. The CDR3 DNA sequence: TGTGCCAGCAGTTTATCCTTATTTGGGCCGGACGAGCAGTACTTC. Its translation is CASSLSLFGPDEQYF.